The 8 T cell receptor beta chains reported below all come from one sample, sequenced in a study of PD-1 blockade in classical Hodgkin lymphoma. Time point specified: newly diagnosed, previously untreated cHL patient sample. Researchers used magnetic negative selection to pull out pure CD4+ T cells from thawed PBMCs. TCRdb keeps only in-frame clones here, not all; method: immunoSEQ multiplex PCR. The sample consists of some 30,000 clones, about 88% of them appearing once. Specimen: CD4+ T cells from blood. Receptors were obtained from a human donor with classical Hodgkin lymphoma.

Turning to this clone: One junction end disagrees with the germline gene, perhaps due to a read error. The genes are TRBV7-7 and TRBJ2-2; D may be TRBD1 (6 bases). Germline-derived CDR1 and CDR2 are SSHAT and FNYEAQ (reference sequence). The CDR3 length is 16 residues. The CDR3 spells CASSLGQPAVAGELFF. CDR3 DNA: TGTGCTAGCAGCTTAGGACAGCCGGCGGTAGCCGGGGAGCTGTTTTTT.

This sequence joins TRBV7-9 and TRBJ1-1, with unresolved D. The germline gives CDR1 SEHNR, CDR2 FQNEAQ (reference sequence). The CDR3 is 15 amino acids. V was cut by 0 bases and J by 1 base, with 9 bases left in between. The CDR3 DNA reads TGTGCCAGCAGCTTAGCGTGGTATGGGAACACTGAAGCTTTCTTT. Its translation: CASSLAWYGNTEAFF.

The chain combines TRBV10-3 with TRBJ2-2; 8 nucleotides match TRBD1. Germline values: CDR1 ENHRY, CDR2 SYGVKD. J was trimmed by 5 bases and V by 7 bases; bases with no gene match: 6. CDR3 length: 14 amino acids. The CDR3 is CAITQGVRTGELFF. DNA for the CDR3: TGTGCCATCACACAGGGGGTCAGGACCGGGGAGCTGTTTTTT.

This chain links TRBV30 with TRBJ1-2; TRBD1 matches at 7 bases. J gave up 4 bases and V 8 bases, and 7 bases lay outside the gene matches. This CDR3 spans 12 amino acids. In germline, CDR1 is GTSNPN, CDR2 SVGIG (reference sequence). CDR3 sequence reads: CAVEDRFYGYTF. The CDR3, as DNA: TGTGCCGTTGAGGACAGGTTCTATGGCTACACCTTC.

The chain couples TRBV11-2 to TRBJ2-1; possibly TRBD2 for D (6 bases). Germline V gene data show CDR1 as SGHAT and CDR2 as FQNNGV. Trimming cost V 4 bases and J 5 bases, with 15 bases left between them. This CDR3 region has 15 residues. The DNA for the CDR3 is TGTGCCAGCAGCTCGCTTCGGGGGAGTAACAATGAGCAGTTCTTC. Translated, it gives CASSSLRGSNNEQFF. The complete variable domain, with remaining parts taken from reference TRBV11-2 and TRBJ2-1, reads EAGVAQSPRYKIIEKRQSVAFWCNPISGHATLYWYQQILGQGPKLLIQFQNNGVVDDSQLPKDRFSAERLKGVDSTLKIQPAKLEDSAVYLCASSSLRGSNNEQFFGPGTRLTVL.

The rearrangement uses TRBV27 and TRBJ1-1; TRBD1 agrees at 10 bases. CDR3 size: 14 residues. Germline V gene sequence: CDR1 MNHEY, CDR2 SMNVEV (reference sequence). Trimming removed 3 bases from V and 9 bases from J; junction bases left unmatched: 7. The CDR3 sequence is CASSFSDRGQKAFF. CDR3 DNA: TGTGCCAGCAGTTTCTCCGACAGGGGGCAGAAAGCTTTCTTT.

This rearrangement joins TRBV7-8 to TRBJ2-3; the match to TRBD2 covers 7 bases. This CDR3 contains 16 residues. V gave up 1 base and J gave up 2 bases; unmatched junction bases: 6. Per germline, CDR1 SGHVS and CDR2 FQNEAQ. In nucleotides, the CDR3 is TGTGCCAGCAGCTTAGAGGCTAGCGGTACCACAGATACGCAGTATTTT. It encodes CASSLEASGTTDTQYF.

The rearrangement links TRBV29-1 to TRBJ2-7; D remains unclear. Trimming took 5 bases from V and 6 from J, leaving 23 bases between them. Germline V gene lookup returns CDR1 SQVTM and CDR2 ANQGSEA. The CDR3 sequence is 15 residues long. The CDR3, as DNA: TGCAGCGTTTCGGACGGTACGATCCTGATGGGCGAGCAGTACTTC. Its translation is CSVSDGTILMGEQYF.